These T cell receptor beta chains were read from a single sample in a study of blood T cell repertoires in COVID-19. Method: immunoSEQ multiplex PCR; TCRdb's copy keeps in-frame clones and lacks some. This table holds hundreds of thousands of clones, 87% found once. The sample comprised PBMCs or T cells enriched from blood (not recorded which). These receptors came from a woman aged 40 to 50 who had recovered from COVID-19. Each CDR3 is given without its conserved first and last residue. The order of the fields is V gene, CDR3 length, CDR3 protein.

>TRBV29-1|11
SEGGPPYTEAF
>TRBV11-2|11
ASSRQAYTEAF
>TRBV7-2|14
ASSLGPGTVDEKLF
>TRBV11-2|13
ASSRTSVNTGELF
>TRBV5-4|13
ASSPGLASTYEQY
>TRBV2|13
ASSDGRGRNYGYT
>TRBV25-1|13
ASSESRGAGNTIY
>TRBV7-2|12
ASSPTSLGDTQY
>TRBV28|15
ASSLLAGGLVFTEAF
>TRBV19|12
ASSIYLGRDEQY
>TRBV11-2|12
ASSSLRDSFGYT
>TRBV28|15
ASRGGTSGSLADTQY
>TRBV30|12
AWSVNSGFDEQY
>TRBV6-5|13
ASSYQLAGAHEQF
>TRBV27|11
ASSLRGTGELF